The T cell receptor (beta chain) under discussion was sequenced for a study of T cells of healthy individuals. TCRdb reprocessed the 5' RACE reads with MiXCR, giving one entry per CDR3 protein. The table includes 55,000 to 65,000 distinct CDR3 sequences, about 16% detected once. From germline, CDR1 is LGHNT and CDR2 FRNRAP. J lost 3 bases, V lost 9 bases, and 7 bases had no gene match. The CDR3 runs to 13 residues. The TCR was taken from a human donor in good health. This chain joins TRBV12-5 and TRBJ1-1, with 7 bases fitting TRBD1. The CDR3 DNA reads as TGTGCTAGCAGGACAGGCTCTTACACTGAAGCTTTCTTT. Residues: CASRTGSYTEAFF.